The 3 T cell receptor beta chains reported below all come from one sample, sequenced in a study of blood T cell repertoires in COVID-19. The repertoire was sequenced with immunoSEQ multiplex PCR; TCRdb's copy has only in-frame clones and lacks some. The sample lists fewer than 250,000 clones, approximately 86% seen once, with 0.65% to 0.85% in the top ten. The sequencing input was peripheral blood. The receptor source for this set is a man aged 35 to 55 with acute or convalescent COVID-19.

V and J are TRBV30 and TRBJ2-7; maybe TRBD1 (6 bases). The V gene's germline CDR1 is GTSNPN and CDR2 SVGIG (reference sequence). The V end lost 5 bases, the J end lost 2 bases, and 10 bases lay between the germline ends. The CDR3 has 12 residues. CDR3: CAWGGQPYEQYF. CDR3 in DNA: TGTGCCTGGGGCGGACAGCCCTACGAGCAGTACTTC.

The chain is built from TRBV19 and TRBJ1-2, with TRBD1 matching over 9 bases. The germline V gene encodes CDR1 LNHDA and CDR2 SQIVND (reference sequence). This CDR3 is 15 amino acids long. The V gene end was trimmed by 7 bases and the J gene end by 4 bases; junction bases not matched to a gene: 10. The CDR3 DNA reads TGTGCCAGTACCCAAGGGGGACAGGGCTTCTATGGCTACACCTTC. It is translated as CASTQGGQGFYGYTF.

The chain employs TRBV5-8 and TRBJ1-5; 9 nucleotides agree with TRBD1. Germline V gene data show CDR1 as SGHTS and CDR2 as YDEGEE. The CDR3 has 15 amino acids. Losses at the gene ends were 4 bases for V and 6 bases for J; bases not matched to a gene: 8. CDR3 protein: CASSMDRGTSQPQHF. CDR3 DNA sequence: TGTGCCAGCAGCATGGACAGGGGCACTTCTCAGCCCCAGCATTTT.